This T cell receptor beta chain was obtained from a study of response to subunit inactivated influenza vaccine. General study points: The authors proposed limited new T cell recruitment per seasonal influenza vaccination.

There are many counts of this clonotype. The antigen is not known. MiXCR, applied by TCRdb to the RT-PCR reads, yields one record per CDR3 protein. The sample shows around 520,000 distinct CDR3 sequences, roughly 12% of them seen only once. Germline V CDR1 and CDR2: SGHRS, YFSETQ. Trimming pared 8 bases from V and 5 bases from J, leaving 29 bases between. The CDR3 is made up of 17 amino acids. The receptor was derived from a man aged 45 to 65 who received an inactivated influenza vaccine. The sample consisted of PBMCs from blood, taken on the day of vaccination. This chain uses TRBV5-1 with TRBJ2-7; possibly TRBD2 for D (5 bases). This CDR3 is CASRPGSYLRNVDEQYF. CDR3 nucleotides: TGCGCCAGTAGGCCGGGATCTTACCTGCGGAATGTGGACGAGCAGTACTTC.